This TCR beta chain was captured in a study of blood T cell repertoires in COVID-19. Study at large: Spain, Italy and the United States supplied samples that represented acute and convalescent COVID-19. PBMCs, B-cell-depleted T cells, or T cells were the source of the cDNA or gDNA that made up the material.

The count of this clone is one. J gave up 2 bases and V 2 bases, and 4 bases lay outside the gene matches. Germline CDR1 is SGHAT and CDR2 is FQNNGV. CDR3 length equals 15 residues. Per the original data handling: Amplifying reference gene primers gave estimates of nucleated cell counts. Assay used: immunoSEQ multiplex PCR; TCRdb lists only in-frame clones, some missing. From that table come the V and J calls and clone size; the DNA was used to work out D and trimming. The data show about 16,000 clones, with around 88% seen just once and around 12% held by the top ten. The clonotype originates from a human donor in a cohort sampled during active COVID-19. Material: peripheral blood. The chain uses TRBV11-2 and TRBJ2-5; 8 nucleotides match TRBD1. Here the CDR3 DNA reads TGTGCCAGCAGCTTATCGGGACAGGCTCAAGAGACCCAGTACTTC. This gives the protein CASSLSGQAQETQYF.